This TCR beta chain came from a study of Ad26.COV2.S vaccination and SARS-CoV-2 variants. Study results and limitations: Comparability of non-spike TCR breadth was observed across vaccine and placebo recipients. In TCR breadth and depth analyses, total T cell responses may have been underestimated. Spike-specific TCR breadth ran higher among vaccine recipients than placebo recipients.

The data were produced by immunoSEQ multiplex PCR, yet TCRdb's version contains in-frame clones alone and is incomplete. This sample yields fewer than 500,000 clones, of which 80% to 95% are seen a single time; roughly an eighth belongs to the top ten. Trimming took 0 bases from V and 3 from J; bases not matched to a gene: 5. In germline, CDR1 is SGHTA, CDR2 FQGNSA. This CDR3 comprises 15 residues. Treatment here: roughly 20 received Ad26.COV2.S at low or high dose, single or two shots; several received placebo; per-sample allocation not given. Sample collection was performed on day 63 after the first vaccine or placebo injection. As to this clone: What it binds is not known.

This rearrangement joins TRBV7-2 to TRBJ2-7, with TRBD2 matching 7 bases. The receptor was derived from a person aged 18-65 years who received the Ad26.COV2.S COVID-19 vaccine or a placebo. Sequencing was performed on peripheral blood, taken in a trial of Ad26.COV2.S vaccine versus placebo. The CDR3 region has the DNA TGTGCCAGCAGCTTAGCGGGAGGGGCCGGCTACGAGCAGTACTTC. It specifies CASSLAGGAGYEQYF.